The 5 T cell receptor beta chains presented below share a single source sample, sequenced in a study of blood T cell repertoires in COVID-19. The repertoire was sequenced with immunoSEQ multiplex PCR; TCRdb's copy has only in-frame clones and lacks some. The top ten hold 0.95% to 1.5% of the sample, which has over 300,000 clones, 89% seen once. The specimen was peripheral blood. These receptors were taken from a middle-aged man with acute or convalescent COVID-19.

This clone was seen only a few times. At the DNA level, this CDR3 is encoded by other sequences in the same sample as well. The CDR3: CASSRTGGPYGYTF. CDR3 nucleotides: TGCGCCAGCAGCCGGACAGGGGGCCCCTATGGCTACACCTTC. The gene calls are TRBV5-1 and TRBJ1-2, with 11 nucleotides matching TRBD1. The CDR3 runs to 14 residues. With V trimmed by 4 bases and J by 4 bases, 3 bases remained unmatched. The germline V gene has CDR1 SGHRS and CDR2 YFSETQ.

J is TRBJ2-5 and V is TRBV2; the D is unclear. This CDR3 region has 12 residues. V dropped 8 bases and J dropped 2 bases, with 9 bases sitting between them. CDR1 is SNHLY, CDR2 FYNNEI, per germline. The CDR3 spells CASLSGQETQYF. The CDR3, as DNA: TGTGCCAGCTTATCGGGTCAAGAGACCCAGTACTTC.

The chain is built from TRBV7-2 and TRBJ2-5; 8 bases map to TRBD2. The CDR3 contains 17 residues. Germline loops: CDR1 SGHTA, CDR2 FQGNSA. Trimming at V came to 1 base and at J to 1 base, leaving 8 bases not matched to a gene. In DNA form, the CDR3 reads TGTGCCAGCAGCTTAGGTGGACTAGCCGGGGGCCAAGAGACCCAGTACTTC. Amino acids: CASSLGGLAGGQETQYF.

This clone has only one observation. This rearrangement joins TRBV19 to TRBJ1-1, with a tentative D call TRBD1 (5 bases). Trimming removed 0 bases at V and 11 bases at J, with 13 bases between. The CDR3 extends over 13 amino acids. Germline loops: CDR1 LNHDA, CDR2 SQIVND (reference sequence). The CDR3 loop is CASSIDPAGPAFF. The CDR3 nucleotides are TGTGCCAGTAGTATAGATCCCGCAGGGCCGGCTTTCTTT.

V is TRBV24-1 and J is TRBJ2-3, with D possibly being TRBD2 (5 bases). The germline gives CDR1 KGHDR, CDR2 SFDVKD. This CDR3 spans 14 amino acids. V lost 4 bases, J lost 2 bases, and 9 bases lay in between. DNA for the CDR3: TGTGCCACCAGTGACGGACTTTCCACAGATACGCAGTATTTT. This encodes CATSDGLSTDTQYF.